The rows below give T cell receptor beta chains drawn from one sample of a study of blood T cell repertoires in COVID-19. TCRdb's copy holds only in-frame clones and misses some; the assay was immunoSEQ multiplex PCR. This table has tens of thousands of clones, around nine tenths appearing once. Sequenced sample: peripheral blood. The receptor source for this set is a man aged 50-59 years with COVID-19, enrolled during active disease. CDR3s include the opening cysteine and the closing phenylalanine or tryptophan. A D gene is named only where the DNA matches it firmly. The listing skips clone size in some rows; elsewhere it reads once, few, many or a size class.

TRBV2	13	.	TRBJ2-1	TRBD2	CASGFGGKNEQFF	TGTGCCAGCGGCTTCGGGGGGAAAAATGAGCAGTTCTTC
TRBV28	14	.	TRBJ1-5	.	CASNPPGGSQPQHF	TGTGCCAGCAACCCACCGGGGGGCAGTCAGCCCCAGCATTTT
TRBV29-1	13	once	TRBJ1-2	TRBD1	CSVGGTGYYGYTF	TGCAGCGTTGGGGGGACAGGTTATTATGGCTACACCTTC
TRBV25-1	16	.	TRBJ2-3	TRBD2	CASRFPGLAGTDTQYF	TGTGCCAGCAGATTCCCGGGACTAGCGGGCACAGATACGCAGTATTTT
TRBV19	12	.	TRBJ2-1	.	CASSTSIGEQFF	TGTGCCAGTAGTACTAGTATAGGTGAGCAGTTCTTC
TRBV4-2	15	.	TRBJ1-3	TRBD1	CASSQMDRRGNTIYF	TGTGCCAGCAGCCAGATGGACAGGCGCGGAAACACCATATATTTT
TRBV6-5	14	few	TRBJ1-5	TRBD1	CASRGQGAYQPQHF	TGTGCCAGCCGGGGACAGGGGGCGTACCAGCCCCAGCATTTT
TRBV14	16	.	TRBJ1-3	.	CASSQVPPRTGNTIYF	TGTGCCAGCAGCCAAGTACCCCCGAGGACTGGAAACACCATATATTTT
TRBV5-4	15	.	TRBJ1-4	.	CASSLSTGSNEKLFF	TGTGCCAGCAGCTTGTCGACAGGTAGTAATGAAAAACTGTTTTTT
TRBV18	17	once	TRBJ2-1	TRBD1	CASSPPSRDSFSREQFF	TGTGCCAGCTCACCACCAAGTAGGGACAGTTTTAGCCGGGAGCAGTTCTTC
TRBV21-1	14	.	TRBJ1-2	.	CASMTGTASRGYTF	TGTGCCAGCATGACAGGGACGGCCTCAAGGGGCTACACCTTC
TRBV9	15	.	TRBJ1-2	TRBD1	CASSVRSTGGDGYTF	TGTGCCAGCAGCGTACGTTCTACAGGGGGGGATGGCTACACCTTC
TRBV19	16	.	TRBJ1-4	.	CASSIPGGVTNEKLFF	TGTGCCAGTAGTATCCCCGGGGGGGTAACTAATGAAAAACTGTTTTTT
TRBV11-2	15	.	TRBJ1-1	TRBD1	CASSSWDRGNTEAFF	TGTGCCAGCAGCTCCTGGGACAGGGGGAACACTGAAGCTTTCTTT
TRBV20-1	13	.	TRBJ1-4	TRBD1	CSASGDRVGKLFF	TGCAGTGCTAGTGGGGACAGGGTGGGAAAACTGTTTTTT
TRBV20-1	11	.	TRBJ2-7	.	CSARLGREQYF	TGCAGTGCTAGGTTGGGGCGCGAGCAGTACTTC
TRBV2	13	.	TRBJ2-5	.	CASSSTAGETQYF	TGTGCCAGCAGTTCGACAGCGGGCGAGACCCAGTACTTC
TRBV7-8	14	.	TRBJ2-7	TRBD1	CASREQGSSYEQYF	TGTGCCAGCAGGGAACAGGGGAGCTCCTACGAGCAGTACTTC
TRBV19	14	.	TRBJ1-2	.	CASSIEGGNYGYTF	TGTGCCAGTAGTATAGAAGGAGGGAACTATGGCTACACCTTC
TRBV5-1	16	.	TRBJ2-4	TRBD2	CASSVSSGAAKNIQYF	TGCGCCAGCAGCGTCTCTAGCGGGGCAGCCAAAAACATTCAGTACTTC
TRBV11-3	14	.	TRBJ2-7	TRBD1	CASSLGQGSEEQYF	TGTGCCAGCAGCTTAGGACAGGGGAGTGAGGAGCAGTACTTC
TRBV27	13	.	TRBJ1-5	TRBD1	CASRGQGNQPQHF	TGTGCCAGCAGAGGACAGGGAAATCAGCCCCAGCATTTT